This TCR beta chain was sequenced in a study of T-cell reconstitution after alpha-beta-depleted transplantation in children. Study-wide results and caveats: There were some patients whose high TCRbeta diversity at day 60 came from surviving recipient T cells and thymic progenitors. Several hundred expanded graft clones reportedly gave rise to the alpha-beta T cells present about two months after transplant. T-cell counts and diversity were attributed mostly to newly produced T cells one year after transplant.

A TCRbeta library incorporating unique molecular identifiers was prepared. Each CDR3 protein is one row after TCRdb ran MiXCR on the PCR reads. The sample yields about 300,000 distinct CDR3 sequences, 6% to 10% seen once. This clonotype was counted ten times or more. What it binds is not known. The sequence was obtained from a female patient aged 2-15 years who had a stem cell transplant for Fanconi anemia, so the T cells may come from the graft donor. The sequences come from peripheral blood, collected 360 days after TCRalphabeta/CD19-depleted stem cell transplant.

The DNA for the CDR3 is TGCGCCAGCAGCTTGAGCCGTAACGAGCAGTACTTC. The encoded protein is CASSLSRNEQYF. This rearrangement joins TRBV5-1 to TRBJ2-7; unclear D gene. V was cut by 1 base and J by 5 bases, with 7 bases left in between. Germline V lookup: CDR1 SGHRS, CDR2 YFSETQ. This CDR3 has 12 amino acids.